These 8 T cell receptor beta chains were sequenced from one sample in a study of T cells in Graves' hyperthyroidism and ophthalmopathy. The TCR beta CDR3 regions underwent amplification using RNA transcripts as the source. Carried out on the TCR CDR3, a first-round RT-PCR used the HTBI primer set. MiXCR, applied by TCRdb to the multiplex PCR reads, yields one record per CDR3 protein. Among about 350,000 distinct CDR3 sequences listed, 11% to 15% were seen once. Source material: blood. The receptors come from a woman in her twenties or thirties with Graves' hyperthyroidism.

This clonotype was counted between two and nine times. This rearrangement joins TRBV7-9 to TRBJ2-2; the match to TRBD2 covers 10 bases. CDR3 length: 14 residues. CDR1 is SEHNR, CDR2 FQNEAQ, per germline (reference sequence). J was trimmed by 10 bases and V by 6 bases; bases with no gene match: 8. CDR3 sequence reads: CASSEAGGAVELFF. The CDR3 nucleotides are TGTGCCAGCAGTGAAGCGGGAGGGGCTGTGGAGCTGTTTTTT.

This clonotype was recorded only once. The J gene is TRBJ2-7, the V gene TRBV19, with 9 bases lining up with TRBD1. The V gene end was trimmed by 5 bases and the J gene end by 8 bases; junction bases not matched to a gene: 7. The germline V gene has CDR1 LNHDA and CDR2 SQIVND (reference sequence). The CDR3 consists of 13 residues. The CDR3 loop is CASSPPGTGKQYF. The CDR3 nucleotides are TGTGCCAGTAGTCCTCCCGGGACAGGGAAGCAGTACTTC. The full variable domain, rest sourced from reference TRBV19 and TRBJ2-7, is DGGITQSPKYLFRKEGQNVTLSCEQNLNHDAMYWYRQDPGQGLRLIYYSQIVNDFQKGDIAEGYSVSREKKESFPLTVTSAQKNPTAFYLCASSPPGTGKQYFGPGTRLTVT.

This clonotype has ten or more counts. CDR3 amino acids: CASSLSFGYEQYF. The CDR3 nucleotides read TGTGCCAGCAGTTTAAGTTTCGGGTACGAGCAGTACTTC. The rearrangement uses TRBV12-3 or TRBV12-4 and TRBJ2-7; no firm D call. The CDR3 contains 13 residues. Trimming cost V 2 bases and J 4 bases, with 9 bases left between them.

This clonotype was found a few times. The V and J genes are TRBV6-1 and TRBJ1-3; D may be TRBD1 (6 bases). Trimming removed 8 bases from V and 4 bases from J, with 12 bases in between. There are 13 residues in the CDR3. The germline V gene encodes CDR1 MNHNS and CDR2 SASEGT. As DNA, the CDR3 is TGTGCCAGCGATGTTGGGACAGGAAACACCATATATTTT. It codes for CASDVGTGNTIYF.

The sample holds many counts of this clonotype. J is TRBJ1-2 and V is TRBV24-1; 8 bases fit TRBD1. CDR1 is KGHDR and CDR2 is SFDVKD in the germline V gene. The CDR3 extends over 12 amino acids. Trimming cost V 5 bases and J 8 bases; bases outside gene matches: 3. The CDR3 sequence is CATSGTGKGYTF. CDR3 sequence (DNA): TGTGCCACCAGTGGGACAGGGAAAGGCTACACCTTC.

This clonotype was counted at least ten times. The V call is TRBV12-3 or TRBV12-4, the J call TRBJ1-5; 7 nucleotides match TRBD1. Trimming took 5 bases from V and 6 from J; bases not matched to a gene: 13. The CDR3 extends over 16 amino acids. CDR3 residues: CASSALRQGLSQPQHF. DNA of the CDR3: TGTGCCAGCAGTGCCCTGAGACAGGGTCTCAGTCAGCCCCAGCATTTT.

This clonotype was counted many times. This chain links TRBV5-1 with TRBJ2-1; 13 nucleotides align to TRBD2. With V trimmed by 1 base and J by 4 bases, 2 bases remained unmatched. The length of the CDR3 is 16 residues. CDR1 and CDR2 (germline): SGHRS, YFSETQ. DNA of the CDR3: TGCGCCAGCAGCTTGACTAGCGGGGGGGCATACAATGAGCAGTTCTTC. It is translated as CASSLTSGGAYNEQFF.

Here the CDR3 reads CASSFPGPAGGQNTGELFF. CDR3 nucleotide sequence: TGTGCCAGCAGCTTTCCAGGACCAGCGGGAGGTCAGAACACCGGGGAGCTGTTTTTT. The rearrangement links TRBV7-9 to TRBJ2-2; 9 positions match TRBD2. V gave up 3 bases and J gave up 1 base; unmatched junction bases: 12. The CDR3 length is 19 residues. Germline lookup yields CDR1 SEHNR and CDR2 FQNEAQ (reference sequence).